These 26 T cell receptor beta chains originate from one sample sequenced in a study of beta chain features in type 1 diabetes. These receptors have no identified antigens. TCRB transcripts that were expressed got sequenced, as all of the isolated RNA had been reverse transcribed. Assay used: immunoSEQ multiplex PCR; TCRdb lists only in-frame clones, some missing. Here the sample spans 200,000 to 300,000 clones, 20% being singletons. General study findings and limits: All four CD4+ subsets of Type 1 diabetes patients contained TCRB CDR3s that were moderately but significantly shorter.

Sequenced input: naive CD4+ T cells from blood. The receptors stem from a woman aged 40 to 50 with type 1 diabetes.

CDR3 DNA sequence: TGTGCCAGCGCAAGACCTCCGGGACTAGCTCCGGGTGAGCAGTTCTTC. Translating gives CASARPPGLAPGEQFF. The chain couples TRBV28 to TRBJ2-1; 9 bases match TRBD2. The CDR3 extends over 16 amino acids. Trimming removed 8 bases from V and 9 bases from J; junction bases left unmatched: 17. The germline V gene encodes CDR1 MDHEN and CDR2 SYDVKM. The variable domain in full, with the rest retrieved from reference TRBV28 and TRBJ2-1, is DVKVTQSSRYLVKRTGEKVFLECVQDMDHENMFWYRQDPGLGLRLIYFSYDVKMKEKGDIPEGYSVSREKKERFSLILESASTNQTSMYLCASARPPGLAPGEQFFGPGTRLTVL.

This clone was detected a few times. The rearrangement uses TRBV5-1 and TRBJ2-2; TRBD2 aligns across 7 bases. Trimming at V came to 4 bases and at J to 0 bases, leaving 6 bases not matched to a gene. The CDR3 runs to 16 residues. Per the germline V gene, CDR1 is SGHRS and CDR2 is YFSETQ. The CDR3 nucleotides are TGCGCCAGCAGCGGGGGGGGACTCACGAACACCGGGGAGCTGTTTTTT. Translated: CASSGGGLTNTGELFF.

This clone appeared a few times. This same CDR3 is encoded by further DNA sequences in the sample. The CDR3 here is CSVGGQPYEQYF. For the CDR3, the DNA is TGCAGCGTTGGGGGCCAGCCCTACGAGCAGTACTTC. The rearrangement uses TRBV29-1 and TRBJ2-7, with D possibly matching TRBD1 (5 bases). This CDR3 spans 12 amino acids. The germline V gene has CDR1 SQVTM and CDR2 ANQGSEA. V lost 4 bases to trimming and J lost 2 bases, with 9 bases between them.

This chain links TRBV2 with TRBJ2-7; D remains unclear. Germline lookup yields CDR1 SNHLY and CDR2 FYNNEI. Trimming left V 4 bases short and J 0 bases short, with 7 bases between. The CDR3 is 13 amino acids. The CDR3 loop is CASSAAASYEQYF. DNA for the CDR3: TGTGCCAGCAGTGCGGCGGCCTCCTACGAGCAGTACTTC.

A few counts support this clone. The chain joins TRBV30 to TRBJ2-1; 12 positions match TRBD2. With V trimmed by 1 base and J by 8 bases, 9 bases remained unmatched. CDR3 length: 16 amino acids. CDR1 and CDR2 (germline): GTSNPN, SVGIG (reference sequence). CDR3 DNA: TGTGCCTGGAGTGCGTTCGGACTAGCGGGAACATATGAGCAGTTCTTC. It yields the protein CAWSAFGLAGTYEQFF.

The chain carries TRBV9 and TRBJ1-1, with D perhaps matching TRBD1 (5 bases). Per the germline V gene, CDR1 is SGDLS and CDR2 is YYNGEE. The CDR3 has 15 amino acids. V gave up 3 bases and J gave up 3 bases, with 15 bases separating them. DNA of the CDR3: TGTGCCAGCAGCGCGTTAGGGGACTCCGACACTGAAGCTTTCTTT. Translated, it gives CASSALGDSDTEAFF.

The chain is built from TRBV9 and TRBJ2-5; tentative D call: TRBD1 (6 bases). V lost 4 bases and J 5 bases, leaving 18 bases between the germline ends. CDR1 and CDR2 from the germline V gene are SGDLS and YYNGEE. The CDR3 is 15 amino acids. The DNA of the CDR3 is TGTGCCAGCAGCATCACAGGGAGCCGCGCGGAGACCCAGTACTTC. Its translation is CASSITGSRAETQYF.

This clone turned up a few times. This rearrangement joins TRBV18 to TRBJ1-1, with D unresolved. V was shortened by 2 bases and J by 1 base, with 11 bases between the two germline ends. From germline, CDR1 is KGHSH and CDR2 LQKENI. The CDR3 spans 15 residues. The CDR3 here is CASSPSPGKNTEAFF. CDR3 sequence (DNA): TGTGCCAGCTCACCATCGCCAGGCAAGAACACTGAAGCTTTCTTT.

This clone was seen a handful of times. The CDR3 nucleotides read TGCGCCAGCAGCCAAGATCGTAGTGAGCAGTTCTTC. Amino acids: CASSQDRSEQFF. The V gene is TRBV4-3, the J gene TRBJ2-1; D gene ambiguous. The CDR3 is 12 amino acids. The germline V gene has CDR1 LGHNA and CDR2 YSLEER. V lost 0 bases to trimming and J lost 9 bases, with 6 bases between them.

There are a few counts of this clone. V and J are TRBV19 and TRBJ1-2; no firm D call. The CDR3 sequence is 16 residues long. V was pared by 10 bases and J by 2 bases, with 23 bases between. CDR1 LNHDA and CDR2 SQIVND come from the germline V gene (reference sequence). The CDR3 protein is CATSPRRAAENYGYTF. The CDR3 coding sequence is TGTGCCACTTCGCCCCGGAGGGCAGCCGAGAACTATGGCTACACCTTC.

This clone was detected only a few times. The gene calls are TRBV25-1 and TRBJ2-1; the match to TRBD1 covers 11 bases. The CDR3 has 15 amino acids. J gave up 9 bases and V 4 bases, and 8 bases lay outside the gene matches. In germline, CDR1 is MGHDK, CDR2 SYGVNS. CDR3 DNA sequence: TGTGCCAGCAGTGCGATAGGACAGGGGGCCGGTGAGCAGTTCTTC. Translation gives CASSAIGQGAGEQFF.

The chain uses TRBV9 and TRBJ2-5; 8 bases agree with TRBD1. Germline V gene sequence: CDR1 SGDLS, CDR2 YYNGEE. The length of the CDR3 is 14 residues. With V trimmed by 4 bases and J by 4 bases, 6 bases remained unmatched. CDR3 in amino acids: CASSPPGTGETQYF. Written as DNA, the CDR3 is TGTGCCAGCAGCCCCCCTGGGACAGGAGAGACCCAGTACTTC.

This sequence joins TRBV9 and TRBJ2-1, with D perhaps TRBD2 (6 bases). The V gene lost 4 bases and the J gene lost 7 bases, with 15 bases spanning the gap. CDR1 and CDR2 (germline): SGDLS, YYNGEE. CDR3 length equals 14 residues. CDR3 protein: CASSFAGAGNEQFF. DNA of the CDR3: TGTGCCAGCAGCTTTGCCGGGGCGGGAAATGAGCAGTTCTTC.

The CDR3 nucleotides read TGTGCCTGGATGAGGGGGGGAATCACTGAAGCTTTCTTT. Translating gives CAWMRGGITEAFF. This chain connects TRBV30 to TRBJ1-1; perhaps TRBD1 as D (6 bases). The germline gives CDR1 GTSNPN, CDR2 SVGIG (reference sequence). V lost 4 bases to trimming and J lost 4 bases, with 13 bases between them. This CDR3 has 13 amino acids.

The CDR3 loop is CASSQRQGDNTEAFF. The CDR3, as DNA: TGCGCCAGCAGCCAAAGGCAGGGTGATAACACTGAAGCTTTCTTT. The chain couples TRBV4-1 to TRBJ1-1; tentatively, D is TRBD1 (5 bases). The CDR3 consists of 15 residues. V lost 2 bases and J 2 bases, leaving 12 bases between the germline ends. Germline V gene sequence: CDR1 MGHRA, CDR2 YSYEKL.

This clone appeared a few times. The identical CDR3 is also encoded by other nucleotide sequences in the sample. The V and J genes are TRBV6-5 and TRBJ2-3, with 10 bases fitting TRBD2. V lost 0 bases, J lost 3 bases, and 3 bases stayed unmatched. The CDR3 consists of 16 residues. Per the germline V gene, CDR1 is MNHEY and CDR2 is SVGAGI. The CDR3 sequence is CASSYSASGSTDTQYF. CDR3 nucleotides: TGTGCCAGCAGTTACTCGGCTAGCGGGAGTACAGATACGCAGTATTTT.

The rearrangement joins TRBV5-6 to TRBJ1-2, with TRBD1 as a possible D gene (6 bases). The CDR3 is 13 amino acids. Germline loops: CDR1 SGHDT, CDR2 YYEEEE. V was pared by 2 bases and J by 8 bases, with 13 bases between. CDR3 residues: CASSLGQLGGYTF. The CDR3 DNA is TGTGCCAGCAGCTTAGGACAGTTGGGAGGCTACACCTTC.

The chain is built from TRBV5-1 and TRBJ2-4; 7 nucleotides match TRBD1. This CDR3 is 15 amino acids long. V gave up 4 bases and J gave up 6 bases; unmatched junction bases: 10. The V gene's germline CDR1 is SGHRS and CDR2 YFSETQ. CDR3 protein: CASSVGQVGSNIQYF. CDR3 DNA: TGCGCCAGCAGCGTCGGACAGGTCGGTTCAAACATTCAGTACTTC.

In the case of this clone: Other DNA sequences in this specimen translate into the identical CDR3. This chain joins TRBV4-1 and TRBJ2-7, with 10 positions matching TRBD2. With V trimmed by 4 bases and J by 1 base, 4 bases remained unmatched. The germline CDR1 and CDR2 sequences are MGHRA and YSYEKL. The CDR3 length is 15 residues. CDR3 in amino acids: CASSRTSGSSYEQYF. In DNA form, the CDR3 reads TGCGCCAGCAGCCGGACTAGCGGATCGTCCTACGAGCAGTACTTC.

The chain couples TRBV4-1 to TRBJ2-3, with 7 bases aligning to TRBD2. The length of the CDR3 is 13 residues. V lost 5 bases to trimming and J lost 6 bases; unmatched junction nucleotides: 5. CDR1 and CDR2 (germline): MGHRA, YSYEKL. The CDR3, as DNA: TGCGCCAGCAGCGGGAGGGCAGGGGATACGCAGTATTTT. Its protein is CASSGRAGDTQYF.

Only a few counts were recorded for this clone. The J gene is TRBJ1-1, the V gene TRBV5-6; D perhaps matches TRBD1 (5 bases). CDR3 length: 14 amino acids. V lost 0 bases and J 2 bases, leaving 8 bases between the germline ends. Germline V gene sequence: CDR1 SGHDT, CDR2 YYEEEE. This chain's CDR3 is CASSLGWTNTEAFF. The CDR3 nucleotides read TGTGCCAGCAGCTTGGGGTGGACAAACACTGAAGCTTTCTTT.

The chain links TRBV19 to TRBJ2-7; perhaps TRBD1 as D (5 bases). This CDR3 region has 15 residues. The germline V gene has CDR1 LNHDA and CDR2 SQIVND (reference sequence). V was clipped by 3 bases and J by 3 bases, with 15 bases between them. The CDR3 sequence is CASSITTGQSYEQYF. The CDR3 nucleotides are TGTGCCAGTAGTATTACCACAGGCCAAAGCTACGAGCAGTACTTC.

This chain connects TRBV29-1 to TRBJ1-2; no reliable D call. CDR1 is SQVTM, CDR2 ANQGSEA, per germline. V was shortened by 6 bases and J by 6 bases, with 20 bases between the two germline ends. The CDR3 spans 14 residues. The CDR3 nucleotides read TGCAGCGTCCTAGTCCAGCTAGCGAGTAATGGCTACACCTTC. It codes for CSVLVQLASNGYTF.

The chain couples TRBV14 to TRBJ2-4; 7 positions match TRBD2. CDR1 is SGHDN and CDR2 is FVKESK in the germline V gene. V lost 0 bases and J lost 2; bases outside the gene matches: 1. The CDR3 has 15 amino acids. CDR3: CASSQDGGTKNIQYF. The CDR3 DNA reads as TGTGCCAGCAGCCAAGACGGGGGGACCAAAAACATTCAGTACTTC. Together with reference TRBV14 and TRBJ2-4, the CDR3 gives the full variable domain: EAGVTQFPSHSVIEKGQTVTLRCDPISGHDNLYWYRRVMGKEIKFLLHFVKESKQDESGMPNNRFLAERTGGTYSTLKVQPAELEDSGVYFCASSQDGGTKNIQYFGAGTRLSVL.

The CDR3 DNA reads as TGTGCCAGCGATGGGCAGAGCAATCAGCCCCAGCATTTT. It codes for CASDGQSNQPQHF. The chain has TRBV2 and TRBJ1-5; D remains ambiguous. Germline V gene lookup returns CDR1 SNHLY and CDR2 FYNNEI. V was clipped by 8 bases and J by 1 base, with 9 bases between them. The CDR3 runs to 13 residues.

Written as DNA, the CDR3 is TGCAGCGTTGAAGGCCTACCGGGGACCGGGGAGCTGTTTTTT. Its protein is CSVEGLPGTGELFF. V and J are TRBV29-1 and TRBJ2-2, with D perhaps TRBD2 (5 bases). The ends were cut back, 1 base at V and 5 bases at J, with 11 bases in the middle. The CDR3 is made up of 14 amino acids. Looked up from germline, CDR1 is SQVTM and CDR2 is ANQGSEA.